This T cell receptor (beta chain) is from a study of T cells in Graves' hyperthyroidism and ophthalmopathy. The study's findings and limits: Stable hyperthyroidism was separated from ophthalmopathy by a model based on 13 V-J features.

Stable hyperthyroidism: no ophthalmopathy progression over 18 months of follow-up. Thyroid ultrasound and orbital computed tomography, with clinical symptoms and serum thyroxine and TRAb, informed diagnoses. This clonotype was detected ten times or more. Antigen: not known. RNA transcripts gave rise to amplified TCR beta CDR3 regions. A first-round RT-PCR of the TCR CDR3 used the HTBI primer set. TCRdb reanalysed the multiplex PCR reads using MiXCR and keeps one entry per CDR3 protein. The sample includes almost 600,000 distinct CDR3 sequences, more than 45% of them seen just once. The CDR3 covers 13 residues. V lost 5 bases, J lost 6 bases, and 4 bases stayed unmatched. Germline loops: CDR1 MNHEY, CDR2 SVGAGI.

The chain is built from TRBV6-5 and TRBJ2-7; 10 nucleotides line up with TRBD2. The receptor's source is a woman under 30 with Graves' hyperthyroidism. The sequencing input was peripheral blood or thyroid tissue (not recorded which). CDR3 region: CASSGGLAAEQYF. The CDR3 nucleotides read TGTGCCAGCAGTGGCGGACTAGCGGCCGAGCAGTACTTC.